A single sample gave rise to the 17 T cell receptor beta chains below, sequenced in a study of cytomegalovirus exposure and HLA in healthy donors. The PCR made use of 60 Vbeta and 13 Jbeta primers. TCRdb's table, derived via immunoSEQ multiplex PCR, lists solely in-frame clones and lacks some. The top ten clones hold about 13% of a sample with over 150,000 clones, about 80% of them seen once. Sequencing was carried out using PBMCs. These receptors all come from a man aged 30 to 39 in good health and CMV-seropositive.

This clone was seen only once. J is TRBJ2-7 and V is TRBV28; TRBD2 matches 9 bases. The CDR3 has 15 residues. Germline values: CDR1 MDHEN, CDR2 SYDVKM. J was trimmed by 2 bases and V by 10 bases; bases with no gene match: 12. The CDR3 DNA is TGTGCCACCCGCCCCCCGCTAGCGGGGACCTACGAGCAGTACTTC. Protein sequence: CATRPPLAGTYEQYF.

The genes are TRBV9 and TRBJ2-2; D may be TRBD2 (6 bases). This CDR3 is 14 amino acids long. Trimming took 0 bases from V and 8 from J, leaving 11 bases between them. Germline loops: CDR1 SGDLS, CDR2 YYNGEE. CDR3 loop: CASSVAGVRGELFF. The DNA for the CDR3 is TGTGCCAGCAGCGTAGCGGGGGTTCGGGGGGAGCTGTTTTTT.

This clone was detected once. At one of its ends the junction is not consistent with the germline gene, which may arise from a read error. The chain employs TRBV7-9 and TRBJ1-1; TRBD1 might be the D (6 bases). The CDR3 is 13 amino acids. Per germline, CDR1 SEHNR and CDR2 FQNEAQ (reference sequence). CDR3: CASSSTGNAEAFF. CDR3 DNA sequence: TGTGCCAGCAGCTCTACAGGGAACGCTGAAGCTTTCTTT.

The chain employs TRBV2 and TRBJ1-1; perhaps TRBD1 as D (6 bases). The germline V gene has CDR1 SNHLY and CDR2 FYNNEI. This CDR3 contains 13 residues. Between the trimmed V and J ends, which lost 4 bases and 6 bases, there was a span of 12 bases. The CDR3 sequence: CASSVQGTSEAFF. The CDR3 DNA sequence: TGTGCCAGCAGTGTACAGGGAACCTCTGAAGCTTTCTTT.

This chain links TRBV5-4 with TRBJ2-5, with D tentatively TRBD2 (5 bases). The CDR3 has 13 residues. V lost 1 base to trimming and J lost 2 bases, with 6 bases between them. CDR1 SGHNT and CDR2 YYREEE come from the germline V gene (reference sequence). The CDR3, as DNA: TGTGCCAGCAGCTTGAGAGGGCAAGAGACCCAGTACTTC. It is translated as CASSLRGQETQYF. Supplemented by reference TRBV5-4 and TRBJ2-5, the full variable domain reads ETGVTQSPTHLIKTRGQQVTLRCSSQSGHNTVSWYQQALGQGPQFIFQYYREEENGRGNFPPRFSGLQFPNYSSELNVNALELDDSALYLCASSLRGQETQYFGPGTRLLVL.

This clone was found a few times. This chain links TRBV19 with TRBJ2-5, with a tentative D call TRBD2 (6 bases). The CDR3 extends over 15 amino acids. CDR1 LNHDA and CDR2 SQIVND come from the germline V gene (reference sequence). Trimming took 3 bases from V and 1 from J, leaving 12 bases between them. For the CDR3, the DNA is TGTGCCAGTAGTATCCGACTAGTTGCCCAAGAGACCCAGTACTTC. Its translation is CASSIRLVAQETQYF. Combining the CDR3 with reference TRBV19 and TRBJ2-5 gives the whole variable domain DGGITQSPKYLFRKEGQNVTLSCEQNLNHDAMYWYRQDPGQGLRLIYYSQIVNDFQKGDIAEGYSVSREKKESFPLTVTSAQKNPTAFYLCASSIRLVAQETQYFGPGTRLLVL.

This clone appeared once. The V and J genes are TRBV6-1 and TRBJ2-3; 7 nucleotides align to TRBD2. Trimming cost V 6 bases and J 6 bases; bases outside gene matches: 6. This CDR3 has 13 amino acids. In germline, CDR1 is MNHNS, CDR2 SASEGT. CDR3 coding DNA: TGTGCCAGCAGGCACCGGGGGGTGGATACGCAGTATTTT. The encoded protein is CASRHRGVDTQYF.

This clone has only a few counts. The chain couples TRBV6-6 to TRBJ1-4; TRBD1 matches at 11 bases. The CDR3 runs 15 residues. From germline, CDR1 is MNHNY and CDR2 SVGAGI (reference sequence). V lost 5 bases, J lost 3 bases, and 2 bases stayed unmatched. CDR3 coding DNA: TGTGCCAGCAGTCGGGGACAGGGGGCTAATGAAAAACTGTTTTTT. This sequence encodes CASSRGQGANEKLFF.

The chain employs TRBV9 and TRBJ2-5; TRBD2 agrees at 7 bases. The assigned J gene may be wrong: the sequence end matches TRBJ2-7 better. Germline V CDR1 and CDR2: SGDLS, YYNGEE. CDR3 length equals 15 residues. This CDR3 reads CASSVGSGATYEQYF. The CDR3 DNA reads TGTGCCAGCAGCGTTGGGAGCGGGGCAACCTACGAGCAGTACTTC.

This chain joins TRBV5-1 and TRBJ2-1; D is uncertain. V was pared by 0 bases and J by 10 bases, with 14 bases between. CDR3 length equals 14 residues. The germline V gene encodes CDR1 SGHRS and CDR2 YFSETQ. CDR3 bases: TGCGCCAGCAGCTTGGGTGCAAGCGAGGAGGAGCAGTTCTTC. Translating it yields CASSLGASEEEQFF.

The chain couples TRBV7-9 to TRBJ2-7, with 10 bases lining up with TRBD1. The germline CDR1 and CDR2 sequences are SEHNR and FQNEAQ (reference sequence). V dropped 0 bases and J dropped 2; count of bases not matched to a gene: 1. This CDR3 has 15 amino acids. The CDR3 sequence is CASSLAGQGPYEQYF. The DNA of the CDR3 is TGTGCCAGCAGCTTAGCGGGACAGGGGCCCTACGAGCAGTACTTC. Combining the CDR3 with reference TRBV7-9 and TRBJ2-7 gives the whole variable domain DTGVSQNPRHKITKRGQNVTFRCDPISEHNRLYWYRQTLGQGPEFLTYFQNEAQLEKSRLLSDRFSAERPKGSFSTLEIQRTEQGDSAMYLCASSLAGQGPYEQYFGPGTRLTVT.

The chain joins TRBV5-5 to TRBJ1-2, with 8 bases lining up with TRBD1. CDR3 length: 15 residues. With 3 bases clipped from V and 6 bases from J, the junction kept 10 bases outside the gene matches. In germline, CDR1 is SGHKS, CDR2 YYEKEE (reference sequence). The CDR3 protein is CASSSRTGRSNGYTF. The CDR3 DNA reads TGTGCCAGCAGCTCACGGACAGGGAGAAGCAATGGCTACACCTTC.

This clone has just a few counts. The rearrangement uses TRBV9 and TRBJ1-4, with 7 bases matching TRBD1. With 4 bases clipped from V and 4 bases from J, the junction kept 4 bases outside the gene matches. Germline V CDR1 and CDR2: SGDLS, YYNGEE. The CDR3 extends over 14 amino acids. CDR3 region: CASSPQGINEKLFF. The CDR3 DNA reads TGTGCCAGCAGCCCACAGGGGATTAATGAAAAACTGTTTTTT.

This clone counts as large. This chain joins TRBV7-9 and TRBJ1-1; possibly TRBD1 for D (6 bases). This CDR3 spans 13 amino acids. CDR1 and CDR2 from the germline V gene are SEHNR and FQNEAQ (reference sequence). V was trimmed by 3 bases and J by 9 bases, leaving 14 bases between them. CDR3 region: CASSFLVGHQAFF. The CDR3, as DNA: TGTGCCAGCAGCTTCTTGGTGGGACATCAAGCTTTCTTT.

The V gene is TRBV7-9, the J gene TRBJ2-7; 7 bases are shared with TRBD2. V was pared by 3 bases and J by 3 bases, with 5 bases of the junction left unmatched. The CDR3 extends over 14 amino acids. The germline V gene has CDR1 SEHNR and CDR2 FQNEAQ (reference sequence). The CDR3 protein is CASSFGGDLYEQYF. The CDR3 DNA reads TGTGCCAGCAGCTTTGGGGGGGACCTCTACGAGCAGTACTTC.

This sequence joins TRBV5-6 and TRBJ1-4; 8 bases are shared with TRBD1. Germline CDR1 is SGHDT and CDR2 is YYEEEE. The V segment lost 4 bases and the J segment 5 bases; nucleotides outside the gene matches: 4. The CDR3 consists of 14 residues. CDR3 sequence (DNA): TGTGCCAGCAGCGCGGGACAGGACAATGAAAAACTGTTTTTT. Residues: CASSAGQDNEKLFF. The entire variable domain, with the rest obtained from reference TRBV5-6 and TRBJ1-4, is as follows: DAGVTQSPTHLIKTRGQQVTLRCSPKSGHDTVSWYQQALGQGPQFIFQYYEEEERQRGNFPDRFSGHQFPNYSSELNVNALLLGDSALYLCASSAGQDNEKLFFGSGTQLSVL.

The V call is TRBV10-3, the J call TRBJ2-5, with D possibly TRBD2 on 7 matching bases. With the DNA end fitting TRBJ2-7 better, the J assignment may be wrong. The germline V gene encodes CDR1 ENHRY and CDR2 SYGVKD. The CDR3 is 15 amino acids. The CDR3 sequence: CAIAAGADTSYEQYF. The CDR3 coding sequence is TGTGCCATCGCGGCGGGGGCGGACACTTCCTACGAGCAGTACTTC.